One and the same sample provided the 15 T cell receptor beta chains below, sequenced in a study of blood T cell repertoires in COVID-19. The repertoire was sequenced with immunoSEQ multiplex PCR; TCRdb's copy has only in-frame clones and lacks some. Of approximately 80,000 clones listed, approximately 76% are singletons. The sample comprised peripheral blood. The source is a man aged 70 or older with active or convalescent COVID-19.

This sequence joins TRBV6-5 and TRBJ1-1; no reliable D call. Germline loops: CDR1 MNHEY, CDR2 SVGAGI. V was shortened by 5 bases and J by 2 bases, with 12 bases between the two germline ends. This CDR3 is built from 14 residues. The DNA for the CDR3 is TGTGCCAGCAGTATATCCAGTATAAACACTGAAGCTTTCTTT. It translates to CASSISSINTEAFF.

In its sample, this clone was seen once. The chain's CDR3 is CASSLGARTAEQYF. CDR3 nucleotides: TGCGCCAGCAGCTTGGGGGCCCGGACAGCCGAGCAGTACTTC. J is TRBJ2-7 and V is TRBV5-1, with D possibly matching TRBD1 (6 bases). V lost 0 bases to trimming and J lost 6 bases, with 13 bases between them. Germline V CDR1 and CDR2: SGHRS, YFSETQ. The CDR3 is 14 residues long.

The CDR3 DNA reads TGTGCCAGCCGACTACGTGGGGTAGGAGATACGCAGTATTTT. Protein: CASRLRGVGDTQYF. The chain joins TRBV5-5 to TRBJ2-3; perhaps TRBD2 as D (5 bases). CDR3 size: 14 residues. The V gene's germline CDR1 is SGHKS and CDR2 YYEKEE (reference sequence). The germline V and J ends were trimmed by 7 bases and 5 bases, with 17 bases remaining between them.

The chain recombines TRBV28 with TRBJ2-7; D perhaps matches TRBD1 (5 bases). This CDR3 contains 12 residues. With 6 bases removed from V and 0 bases from J, the gap between germline ends came to 6 bases. Per the germline V gene, CDR1 is MDHEN and CDR2 is SYDVKM. This chain's CDR3 is CASSQGSYEQYF. The DNA of the CDR3 is TGTGCCAGCAGCCAGGGCTCCTACGAGCAGTACTTC.

The V call is TRBV3-1 (or the pseudogene TRBV3-2), the J call TRBJ1-4; TRBD1 matches 7 bases. The CDR3 consists of 15 residues. V trimming: 2 bases; J trimming: 7 bases; junction bases outside the gene matches: 7. The germline V gene has CDR1 LGHDT and CDR2 YNNKEL (reference sequence). For the CDR3, the DNA is TGTGCCAGCAGCCAAAACCCGGGACAGAGTGAAAAACTGTTTTTT. As protein: CASSQNPGQSEKLFF.

The chain carries TRBV7-9 and TRBJ2-7; 10 nucleotides agree with TRBD2. V lost 6 bases and J lost 7; bases outside the gene matches: 9. The CDR3 sequence is 14 residues long. CDR1 and CDR2 (germline): SEHNR, FQNEAQ (reference sequence). The CDR3 reads CASSSSGGVQEQYF. In nucleotides, the CDR3 is TGTGCCAGCAGTTCTAGCGGGGGTGTTCAAGAGCAGTACTTC.

This chain connects TRBV11-2 to TRBJ2-3; 9 nucleotides agree with TRBD2. From germline, CDR1 is SGHAT and CDR2 FQNNGV. The CDR3 has 16 residues. J was trimmed by 2 bases and V by 3 bases; bases with no gene match: 6. CDR3 nucleotides: TGTGCCAGCAGCTTTAATAGCGGGGGCCTCACAGATACGCAGTATTTT. Amino acids: CASSFNSGGLTDTQYF. The full variable domain, completed using reference TRBV11-2 and TRBJ2-3, is EAGVAQSPRYKIIEKRQSVAFWCNPISGHATLYWYQQILGQGPKLLIQFQNNGVVDDSQLPKDRFSAERLKGVDSTLKIQPAKLEDSAVYLCASSFNSGGLTDTQYFGPGTRLTVL.

This chain uses TRBV21-1 with TRBJ1-3; the listed D gene, TRBD1, was not tested against the DNA. TRBV21-1 is annotated as a pseudogene. This CDR3 region has 19 residues. As DNA, the CDR3 is TGTGCCAGCAGCTTCCGGGACAGTCGTCCAAAATTCTCTGGAAACACCATATATTTT. It specifies CASSFRDSRPKFSGNTIYF.

The chain combines TRBV28 with TRBJ2-7, with 7 bases that match TRBD1. Germline assignment: CDR1 MDHEN and CDR2 SYDVKM. This CDR3 comprises 15 residues. Trimming at V came to 8 bases and at J to 4 bases, leaving 14 bases not matched to a gene. Written as DNA, the CDR3 is TGTGCCAGCGACGAGTTTATCAGACAGGGATACGAGCAGTACTTC. Amino acids: CASDEFIRQGYEQYF. Complete variable domain (other parts from reference TRBV28 and TRBJ2-7): DVKVTQSSRYLVKRTGEKVFLECVQDMDHENMFWYRQDPGLGLRLIYFSYDVKMKEKGDIPEGYSVSREKKERFSLILESASTNQTSMYLCASDEFIRQGYEQYFGPGTRLTVT.

V gene TRBV7-9 combines with J gene TRBJ1-5; D may be TRBD1 (5 bases). Germline V gene lookup returns CDR1 SEHNR and CDR2 FQNEAQ (reference sequence). This CDR3 spans 12 amino acids. The V and J ends lost 5 bases and 9 bases respectively, with 11 bases between them. The DNA for the CDR3 is TGTGCCAGCAGCGCCTCAGGGTTGCCCCAGCATTTT. Its translation is CASSASGLPQHF.

This chain joins TRBV10-3 and TRBJ1-1, with D possibly TRBD1 on 5 matching bases. The CDR3 runs 13 residues. CDR1 and CDR2 from the germline V gene are ENHRY and SYGVKD. The germline V and J ends were trimmed by 7 bases and 3 bases, with 12 bases remaining between them. CDR3 sequence (DNA): TGTGCCATCAAACAGGTGATGGACACTGAAGCTTTCTTT. Translated, it gives CAIKQVMDTEAFF.

This clone appeared once. V and J are TRBV10-3 and TRBJ1-2; D is unclear. The CDR3 contains 16 residues. The V end was cut by 10 bases, the J end by 0 bases, with 21 bases between. CDR1 and CDR2 (germline): ENHRY, SYGVKD. CDR3 sequence reads: CATFQEAARANYGYTF. The CDR3 region has the DNA TGTGCCACCTTTCAGGAGGCGGCTAGAGCTAACTATGGCTACACCTTC.

The rearrangement links TRBV28 to TRBJ2-7; D perhaps matches TRBD2 (5 bases). The CDR3 loop spans 16 amino acids. V gave up 5 bases and J gave up 4 bases, with 21 bases separating them. Per germline, CDR1 MDHEN and CDR2 SYDVKM. CDR3 amino acids: CASSSYAGGQEYEQYF. The DNA of the CDR3 is TGTGCCAGCAGTAGTTACGCCGGAGGTCAGGAGTACGAGCAGTACTTC. The complete variable domain, with remaining parts taken from reference TRBV28 and TRBJ2-7, reads DVKVTQSSRYLVKRTGEKVFLECVQDMDHENMFWYRQDPGLGLRLIYFSYDVKMKEKGDIPEGYSVSREKKERFSLILESASTNQTSMYLCASSSYAGGQEYEQYFGPGTRLTVT.

The V call is TRBV11-3, the J call TRBJ2-7, with D perhaps matching TRBD1 (5 bases). The CDR3 runs 14 residues. The ends were cut back, 6 bases at V and 2 bases at J, with 14 bases in the middle. The germline CDR1 and CDR2 sequences are SGHNT and YENEEA. The CDR3: CASSRTPTTYEQYF. The CDR3 DNA is TGTGCCAGCAGTCGGACACCCACGACCTACGAGCAGTACTTC.

The rearrangement joins TRBV28 to TRBJ1-5; 8 nucleotides align to TRBD1. V lost 5 bases, J lost 4 bases, and 7 bases stayed unmatched. CDR3 size: 15 residues. CDR1 MDHEN and CDR2 SYDVKM come from the germline V gene. The CDR3 DNA follows: TGTGCCAGCAGTGCCCAGGGGGCGTTTAATCAGCCCCAGCATTTT. Protein sequence: CASSAQGAFNQPQHF.